The clone carrying this T cell receptor (beta chain) was detected only a few times. Its specificity is unknown. The record originates from a study of cytomegalovirus exposure and HLA in healthy donors. Whole-study results and caveats: The study had only CMV serostatus as immune exposure information. There were some V segments, including TRBV6-2 and TRBV6-3, excluded as indistinguishable. It was reported that TCR beta sequences correctly inferred the HLA-A and HLA-B alleles for most subjects.

A multiplex PCR was run with 60 Vbeta primers and 13 Jbeta primers. The method was immunoSEQ multiplex PCR; TCRdb's version includes in-frame clones alone and lacks a portion of them. The repertoire holds about 120,000 clones, with about 70% as singletons. CDR3 length equals 14 residues. V lost 1 base and J lost 2, with 9 bases in between. Germline V gives CDR1 LGHNA, CDR2 YSLEER. Though nominally healthy at sampling, donors likely had unrecorded immune exposures. The TCR was taken from a male donor in good health and CMV-seronegative. The rearrangement uses TRBV4-3 and TRBJ2-7; tentative D call: TRBD2 (6 bases). The source material was PBMCs. CDR3 nucleotides: TGCGCCAGCAGCCAAGCCCCGGGAGCCTACGAGCAGTACTTC. This gives the protein CASSQAPGAYEQYF.